This TCR beta chain was obtained from a study of blood T cell repertoires in COVID-19. V lost 4 bases and J 2 bases, leaving 15 bases between the germline ends. CDR3 size: 16 residues. The germline V gene encodes CDR1 MNHEY and CDR2 SVGAGI. Authors' analysis steps: Quantification of nucleated cells was approximated via reference gene primer amplification. The data were produced by immunoSEQ multiplex PCR, yet TCRdb's version contains in-frame clones alone and is incomplete. V, J and clone size were drawn from that table, and D and trimming were deduced from the DNA. The sample yields fewer than 350,000 clones, around 90% seen once. Clinical history reported by participants formed the basis on which cohorts were assigned.

The TCR sequence derives from a woman between 18 and 29 years old with acute COVID-19. The V call is TRBV6-5, the J call TRBJ1-3, with D possibly matching TRBD1 (6 bases). The sample consisted of PBMCs or T cells enriched from blood (not recorded which). The CDR3 spells CASSFLTGLTGNTIYF. CDR3 nucleotide sequence: TGTGCCAGCAGTTTCCTGACAGGACTCACTGGAAACACCATATATTTT.